This T cell receptor beta chain was identified in a study of CD8+CD57+ T cells in acquired aplastic anemia. Study as a whole: Isolated CD4+ and CD8+ cells, once sorted, yielded DNA averaging 3.2 ug. Healthy-donor CD4+ cells averaged about 9.8 million reads. Findings and caveats of the study: Patients and controls shared nearly 30 CD8+ CDR3 sequences, which appeared highly expressed in patients and within their immunodominant clones. No significant patient-versus-control difference appeared in CD8+ Simpson's diversity.

The use of genomic DNA as template underpinned the TCR beta VDJ and CDR3 profiling. MiXCR was run by TCRdb on the reads, yielding one entry per CDR3 protein. In the table there are hundreds of thousands of distinct CDR3 sequences, about two thirds of which are singletons. This clonotype was found once. Its target is not known. Trimming removed 0 bases at V and 1 base at J, with 10 bases between. Germline CDR1 is SGHRS and CDR2 is YFSETQ. The CDR3 covers 15 residues. V is TRBV5-1 and J is TRBJ1-1, with D possibly matching TRBD1 (5 bases). The sample comprised sorted CD4+, CD8+, or CD8+CD57+ T cells (not recorded which) from PBMCs. This TCR was recovered from a human donor in good health, serving as a control. CDR3 in amino acids: CASSLEGRANTEAFF. Here the CDR3 DNA reads TGCGCCAGCAGCTTGGAAGGCAGGGCGAACACTGAAGCTTTCTTT.